The 29 T cell receptor beta chains in this list originate from one sample, sequenced in a study of OX40 agonist ivuxolimab in advanced cancers. Library construction relied on the immunoSEQ multiplex PCR assay. TCRdb mirrors the immuneACCESS table, restricted to in-frame sequences. Some clones are absent from its copies; in checked studies, under half trace to an unresolved V gene, and the reason for the others is unknown. The sample data list some 69,000 clones, and 88% of these were observed just once. The ten most abundant clones make up around 2.8% of the sample. Sample: CD4+ or CD8+ T cells sorted from blood, taken in a trial of the OX40 agonist ivuxolimab. These receptors came from an adult with an advanced solid tumor such as melanoma, head and neck, liver or kidney cancer.

This chain links TRBV9 with TRBJ1-2; D is uncertain. The germline CDR1 and CDR2 sequences are SGDLS and YYNGEE. This CDR3 is built from 15 residues. Trimming removed 4 bases from V and 4 bases from J, with 17 bases in between. CDR3 coding DNA: TGTGCCAGCAGCACCTTTGAAGGGAGGTCCTATGGCTACACCTTC. Translating it yields CASSTFEGRSYGYTF.

The rearrangement joins TRBV27 to TRBJ1-1; perhaps TRBD1 as D (5 bases). CDR3 size: 16 residues. Trimming took 4 bases from V and 3 from J, leaving 18 bases between them. The germline CDR1 and CDR2 sequences are MNHEY and SMNVEV (reference sequence). The CDR3 sequence: CASSSIARPRDTEAFF. The CDR3 coding sequence is TGTGCCAGCAGTTCTATCGCCAGGCCCAGGGACACTGAAGCTTTCTTT.

The CDR3 loop reads CASSSKGLAGGLTDTQYF. CDR3 coding DNA: TGTGCCAGCAGCTCCAAGGGCCTAGCGGGAGGGCTCACAGATACGCAGTATTTT. The chain uses TRBV21-1 and TRBJ2-3; no DNA check was done on the table's D call, TRBD2. TRBV21-1 is termed a pseudogene. CDR3 length: 18 residues.

This clone turned up a few times. This CDR3 is CASSLARNTEAFF. CDR3 DNA sequence: TGTGCCAGCAGCTTAGCCCGGAACACTGAAGCTTTCTTT. The J gene is TRBJ1-1, the V gene TRBV7-3; D remains unclear. CDR3 length equals 13 residues. V gave up 2 bases and J gave up 1 base, with 5 bases separating them. The germline gives CDR1 SGHTA, CDR2 FQGTGA.

The V gene is TRBV6-1, the J gene TRBJ2-7; D gene unclear. The germline gives CDR1 MNHNS, CDR2 SASEGT. The ends were cut back, 5 bases at V and 3 bases at J, with 14 bases in the middle. CDR3 size: 14 residues. The CDR3 bases are TGTGCCAGCAGTAACCCCGACGGGTACTACGAGCAGTACTTC. This codes for CASSNPDGYYEQYF.

The rearrangement links TRBV7-2 to TRBJ2-7, with TRBD2 matching over 8 bases. There are 15 residues in the CDR3. J was trimmed by 3 bases and V by 3 bases; bases with no gene match: 7. Germline V gene data show CDR1 as SGHTA and CDR2 as FQGNSA. CDR3 nucleotide sequence: TGTGCCAGCAGCTTGTCGGGGGGGGCTGTCTACGAGCAGTACTTC. This translates into CASSLSGGAVYEQYF.

The V call is TRBV19, the J call TRBJ1-2, with 8 nucleotides matching TRBD1. The length of the CDR3 is 16 residues. The germline V gene encodes CDR1 LNHDA and CDR2 SQIVND (reference sequence). Germline trimming cut 6 bases from V and 5 bases from J; bases unmatched to any gene: 14. CDR3 protein: CASRGPVQGVGYGYTF. CDR3 nucleotide sequence: TGTGCCAGTAGAGGTCCCGTACAGGGGGTTGGGTATGGCTACACCTTC.

The genes are TRBV7-9 and TRBJ2-7; no clear D. CDR3 length: 13 residues. Germline lookup yields CDR1 SEHNR and CDR2 FQNEAQ (reference sequence). Between the trimmed V and J ends, which lost 5 bases and 6 bases, there was a span of 14 bases. In nucleotides, the CDR3 is TGTGCCAGCAGCACTTTAGTCGGCGGCGAGCAGTACTTC. The encoded protein is CASSTLVGGEQYF.

A note on this clone: Other nucleotide sequences from this sample produce the same CDR3. The gene calls are TRBV19 and TRBJ1-5; 8 bases fit TRBD1. The CDR3 extends over 13 amino acids. Germline CDR1 LNHDA, CDR2 SQIVND (reference sequence). Trimming took 9 bases from V and 1 from J; bases not matched to a gene: 2. Here the CDR3 reads CASRTGSNQPQHF. DNA of the CDR3: TGTGCCAGCAGGACAGGGAGCAATCAGCCCCAGCATTTT.

The J gene is TRBJ1-1, the V gene TRBV11-2; 10 bases map to TRBD1. CDR1 is SGHAT and CDR2 is FQNNGV in the germline V gene. The CDR3 covers 16 residues. Trimming at V came to 5 bases and at J to 1 base, leaving 7 bases not matched to a gene. CDR3 protein: CASSHRDRGRNTEAFF. In DNA, the CDR3 is TGTGCCAGCAGCCACCGGGACAGGGGACGGAACACTGAAGCTTTCTTT.

The gene calls are TRBV19 and TRBJ1-5; the match to TRBD1 covers 7 bases. V was clipped by 7 bases and J by 0 bases; unmatched bases: 9. Germline V gene data show CDR1 as LNHDA and CDR2 as SQIVND (reference sequence). This CDR3 region has 16 residues. The CDR3 loop reads CASTFTGADSNQPQHF. In DNA, the CDR3 is TGTGCCAGTACCTTCACAGGGGCGGATAGCAATCAGCCCCAGCATTTT.

The J gene is TRBJ2-5, the V gene TRBV15; D is uncertain. The germline V gene encodes CDR1 LNHNV and CDR2 YYDKDF (reference sequence). This CDR3 comprises 15 residues. Trimming stripped 0 bases from V and 3 bases from J, with 11 bases between. CDR3 bases: TGTGCCACCAGCAGAGATGGGCGGCTAGAAGAGACCCAGTACTTC. Protein sequence: CATSRDGRLEETQYF.

Details on this clone: Other DNA sequences within the sample encode an identical CDR3. The DNA of the CDR3 is TGCGCCAGCAGCTTGGAGACTAGCGGGAAGACCGGGGAGCTGTTTTTT. This translates into CASSLETSGKTGELFF. This chain links TRBV5-1 with TRBJ2-2; 11 nucleotides line up with TRBD2. The germline V gene has CDR1 SGHRS and CDR2 YFSETQ. The J segment lost 5 bases and the V segment lost 0 bases, leaving 3 bases of the junction unmatched. This CDR3 is built from 16 residues. The full variable domain, completed using reference TRBV5-1 and TRBJ2-2, is KAGVTQTPRYLIKTRGQQVTLSCSPISGHRSVSWYQQTPGQGLQFLFEYFSETQRNKGNFPGRFSGRQFSNSRSEMNVSTLELGDSALYLCASSLETSGKTGELFFGEGSRLTVL.

The rearrangement joins TRBV6-6 to TRBJ2-1, with D perhaps TRBD1 or TRBD2 (5 bases each). The V end lost 5 bases, the J end lost 5 bases, and 13 bases lay between the germline ends. The CDR3 is 14 amino acids. Germline CDR1 reads MNHNY; CDR2 reads SVGAGI (reference sequence). CDR3 in amino acids: CASSPGTPDNEQFF. In DNA form, the CDR3 reads TGTGCCAGCAGTCCCGGGACGCCCGACAATGAGCAGTTCTTC.

This rearrangement joins TRBV19 to TRBJ2-7; 7 nucleotides agree with TRBD2. V lost 8 bases, J lost 2 bases, and 9 bases stayed unmatched. This CDR3 spans 14 amino acids. Germline loops: CDR1 LNHDA, CDR2 SQIVND (reference sequence). In nucleotides, the CDR3 is TGTGCCAGTTCAAGGGCGGGGGAAACCTACGAGCAGTACTTC. Encoded protein: CASSRAGETYEQYF.

The chain joins TRBV10-3 to TRBJ2-7; possibly TRBD2 for D (6 bases). Germline V gene lookup returns CDR1 ENHRY and CDR2 SYGVKD. Trimming left V 6 bases short and J 5 bases short, with 14 bases between. The CDR3 extends over 13 amino acids. The CDR3 region has the DNA TGTGCCATCAGGGGACCTGGCGGGGACGAGCAGTACTTC. This gives the protein CAIRGPGGDEQYF.

V and J are TRBV5-4 and TRBJ2-5, with D tentatively TRBD2 (6 bases). The CDR3 contains 15 residues. The germline V gene encodes CDR1 SGHNT and CDR2 YYREEE (reference sequence). Trimming removed 4 bases at V and 7 bases at J, with 20 bases between. This chain's CDR3 is CASSAERGFGGTQYF. The CDR3 nucleotides are TGTGCCAGCAGCGCGGAAAGGGGATTCGGGGGGACCCAGTACTTC.

The chain combines TRBV7-9 with TRBJ2-1; a weak D match, TRBD1 (6 bases). Germline V gene data show CDR1 as SEHNR and CDR2 as FQNEAQ (reference sequence). The ends were cut back, 5 bases at V and 1 base at J, with 15 bases in the middle. The length of the CDR3 is 16 residues. CDR3 coding DNA: TGTGCCAGCAGCCCTCGGGGCAGGGGATCCTACAATGAGCAGTTCTTC. Translation: CASSPRGRGSYNEQFF.

This chain connects TRBV27 to TRBJ1-5; 8 bases are shared with TRBD1. This CDR3 region has 15 residues. V was clipped by 4 bases and J by 2 bases; unmatched bases: 4. Per germline, CDR1 MNHEY and CDR2 SMNVEV (reference sequence). CDR3 coding DNA: TGTGCCAGCAGTTCCCAGGGGGCCGGCAATCAGCCCCAGCATTTT. Protein sequence: CASSSQGAGNQPQHF.

The chain has TRBV5-5 and TRBJ2-7, with 14 nucleotides matching TRBD2. Trimming at V came to 4 bases and at J to 1 base, leaving 4 bases not matched to a gene. Looked up from germline, CDR1 is SGHKS and CDR2 is YYEKEE (reference sequence). The CDR3 length is 16 residues. The CDR3 bases are TGTGCCAGCAGCCAAGGACTAGCGGGAGGTTCCTACGAGCAGTACTTC. Its protein product is CASSQGLAGGSYEQYF.

This sequence joins TRBV5-1 and TRBJ2-2; D not resolved. Germline V lookup: CDR1 SGHRS, CDR2 YFSETQ. The CDR3 spans 15 residues. V lost 1 base and J lost 4, with 11 bases in between. The CDR3: CASSLSGVGTGELFF. The CDR3 coding sequence is TGCGCCAGCAGCTTGAGTGGGGTGGGCACCGGGGAGCTGTTTTTT.

Only a few counts were recorded for this clone. CDR3 nucleotide sequence: TGCGCCAGCAGCTTGCAATCGAACACCGGGGAGCTGTTTTTT. It encodes CASSLQSNTGELFF. The rearrangement joins TRBV5-1 to TRBJ2-2; the D is unclear. Germline lookup yields CDR1 SGHRS and CDR2 YFSETQ. The CDR3 is 14 amino acids. Trimming removed 1 base from V and 0 bases from J, with 4 bases in between.

V and J are TRBV7-9 and TRBJ1-3; 7 bases agree with TRBD1. The CDR3 covers 15 residues. Unmatched junction bases numbered 6, after V lost 6 bases and J lost 1 base. The germline V gene has CDR1 SEHNR and CDR2 FQNEAQ (reference sequence). CDR3 DNA sequence: TGTGCCAGCAGAGACAGGGTACGGTCTGGAAACACCATATATTTT. It translates to CASRDRVRSGNTIYF.

The chain couples TRBV11-3 to TRBJ2-7; 7 nucleotides align to TRBD2. The J segment lost 4 bases and the V segment lost 1 base, leaving 7 bases of the junction unmatched. The CDR3 is 15 amino acids. CDR1 and CDR2 from the germline V gene are SGHNT and YENEEA. The CDR3, as DNA: TGTGCCAGCAGCTTAGGGGCTGTGGGGGGGTACGAGCAGTACTTC. Encoded protein: CASSLGAVGGYEQYF.

About this clone: An end of the junction does not agree with germline; a read error may underlie this. This chain links TRBV10-3 with TRBJ1-1, with no clear D. Per the germline V gene, CDR1 is ENHRY and CDR2 is SYGVKD. This CDR3 region has 11 residues. CDR3: CAIREFQEAFF. The CDR3 bases are TGTGCCATCAGAGAGTTTCAGGAAGCTTTCTTT.

The J gene is TRBJ1-2, the V gene TRBV9, with 7 bases fitting TRBD1. From germline, CDR1 is SGDLS and CDR2 YYNGEE. The length of the CDR3 is 14 residues. After removal of 4 bases from V and 4 bases from J, the junction contained 7 bases not matched to a gene. This CDR3 reads CASSPTGEGYGYTF. The CDR3 DNA follows: TGTGCCAGCAGCCCTACAGGGGAGGGCTATGGCTACACCTTC.

The chain carries TRBV2 and TRBJ2-3; D is possibly TRBD2 (6 bases). V gave up 7 bases and J gave up 3 bases, with 8 bases separating them. Looked up from germline, CDR1 is SNHLY and CDR2 is FYNNEI. The CDR3 is made up of 12 amino acids. Written as DNA, the CDR3 is TGTGCCAGCAAGACTAGTACAGATACGCAGTATTTT. It specifies CASKTSTDTQYF.

J is TRBJ2-7 and V is TRBV14; TRBD1 matches at 7 bases. The CDR3 is 15 amino acids. CDR1 SGHDN and CDR2 FVKESK come from the germline V gene. Germline trimming cut 1 base from V and 5 bases from J; bases unmatched to any gene: 8. The CDR3: CASSQGINRGHEQYF. CDR3 in DNA: TGTGCCAGCAGCCAAGGCATAAACAGGGGCCACGAGCAGTACTTC.

The V gene is TRBV10-3, the J gene TRBJ2-3, with TRBD2 matching 15 bases. CDR3 size: 15 residues. V dropped 10 bases and J dropped 0; count of bases not matched to a gene: 2. Germline CDR1 ENHRY, CDR2 SYGVKD. DNA for the CDR3: TGTGCCACAGGACTAGCGGGGGGGAGCACAGATACGCAGTATTTT. Amino acids: CATGLAGGSTDTQYF.